Below, 12 T cell receptor beta chains from the same sample are listed, as sequenced in a study of T cell repertoires in cytomegalovirus infection. TCRdb fed the reads into MiXCR, producing one record per CDR3 protein. There are about 920,000 distinct CDR3 sequences in the sample; around 29% occur only once, and more than 12% lies in the top ten. Antigens of these TCRs are unknown. The material sequenced was cultured CD8+ T cells from PBMCs, taken from culture after CMV antigen stimulation. The source of these receptors is a human donor in good health (CMV status not recorded). Some clones in this sample may be carry-over from other donors' samples.

This clonotype was found many times. The CDR3 here is CASSLVRGGGSPLHF. CDR3 bases: TGTGCCAGCAGCTTAGTGAGGGGTGGTGGCTCACCCCTCCACTTT. V gene TRBV7-2 combines with J gene TRBJ1-6; TRBD1 might be the D (5 bases). V shed 1 base and J shed 10 bases, with 14 bases lying between them. Germline V gives CDR1 SGHTA, CDR2 FQGNSA. The CDR3 sequence is 15 residues long.

The V call is TRBV6-5, the J call TRBJ1-1; D gene uncertain. Trimming shortened V by 9 bases and J by 0 bases, and 11 bases separated the two germline ends. The germline CDR1 and CDR2 sequences are MNHEY and SVGAGI. This CDR3 spans 13 amino acids. The chain's CDR3 is CASHGFMNTEAFF. The CDR3 nucleotides read TGTGCCAGTCACGGGTTTATGAACACTGAAGCTTTCTTT.

This clonotype was seen more than once but under ten times. The V gene is TRBV12-3 or TRBV12-4, the J gene TRBJ2-5, with 7 bases matching TRBD1. This CDR3 spans 17 amino acids. J was trimmed by 0 bases and V by 5 bases; bases with no gene match: 12. CDR3 nucleotides: TGTGCCAGCAGTCCACCCTCCAGACAGGGCCACCAAGAGACCCAGTACTTC. Its protein product is CASSPPSRQGHQETQYF.

This chain connects TRBV7-6 to TRBJ2-7; D is unclear. The CDR3 is 14 amino acids. Germline V lookup: CDR1 SGHVS, CDR2 FNYEAQ. The ends were cut back, 1 base at V and 5 bases at J, with 12 bases in the middle. The CDR3 is CASSLGRSWDEQYV. CDR3 DNA: TGTGCCAGCAGCTTAGGCAGGTCTTGGGACGAGCAGTACGTC.

J is TRBJ2-2 and V is TRBV4-1, with D possibly being TRBD2 (7 bases). This CDR3 has 19 amino acids. V dropped 1 base and J dropped 0 bases, with 18 bases sitting between them. Per germline, CDR1 MGHRA and CDR2 YSYEKL. This CDR3 is CASSQVAGAEGSNTGELFF. CDR3 sequence (DNA): TGCGCCAGCAGCCAAGTCGCGGGGGCTGAGGGGTCGAACACCGGGGAGCTGTTTTTT.

This clonotype was counted between two and nine times. The rearrangement links TRBV6-1 to TRBJ1-1; TRBD1 might be the D (6 bases). This CDR3 region has 12 residues. Germline V CDR1 and CDR2: MNHNS, SASEGT. V was trimmed by 4 bases and J by 10 bases, leaving 13 bases between them. CDR3 sequence: CASSVYRDGAFF. The CDR3, as DNA: TGTGCCAGCAGTGTCTACAGGGATGGAGCTTTCTTT.

This rearrangement joins TRBV2 to TRBJ2-3, with 9 bases that match TRBD2. Germline CDR1 is SNHLY and CDR2 is FYNNEI. Unmatched junction bases numbered 3, after V lost 7 bases and J lost 1 base. CDR3 length equals 14 residues. Here the CDR3 DNA reads TGTGCCAGCACTAGACTAGCGGGCACAGATACGCAGTATTTT. This gives the protein CASTRLAGTDTQYF.

This clonotype was seen only a few times. The chain is built from TRBV7-9 and TRBJ1-5; 7 nucleotides match TRBD1. Germline V gene sequence: CDR1 SEHNR, CDR2 FQNEAQ (reference sequence). This CDR3 comprises 17 residues. Germline trimming cut 5 bases from V and 5 bases from J; bases unmatched to any gene: 15. CDR3 DNA sequence: TGTGCCAGCAGCCCGGGACAGCAACTCGTTCTAGATCAGCCCCAGCATTTT. Encoded protein: CASSPGQQLVLDQPQHF.

CDR3 in amino acids: CASSQEKVGQDTQYF. The CDR3 DNA follows: TGCGCCAGCAGCCAAGAGAAGGTGGGGCAGGATACGCAGTATTTT. This sequence joins TRBV4-1 and TRBJ2-3, with D tentatively TRBD1 (5 bases). V was clipped by 0 bases and J by 6 bases, with 13 bases between them. This CDR3 contains 15 residues. CDR1 and CDR2 from the germline V gene are MGHRA and YSYEKL.

There are a few counts of this clonotype. The chain joins TRBV6-6 to TRBJ1-2, with TRBD1 matching 9 bases. V shed 8 bases, J shed 5 bases, and the junction held 0 bases outside the gene matches. Germline V gene data show CDR1 as MNHNY and CDR2 as SVGAGI (reference sequence). This CDR3 spans 11 amino acids. The chain's CDR3 is CASGTGYGYTF. In DNA, the CDR3 is TGTGCCAGCGGGACAGGGTATGGCTACACCTTC.

This clonotype showed up many times. This chain uses TRBV6-1 with TRBJ1-6, with D possibly TRBD1 on 6 matching bases. The germline V and J ends were trimmed by 5 bases and 0 bases, with 14 bases remaining between them. This CDR3 contains 17 residues. CDR1 is MNHNS, CDR2 SASEGT, per germline. In DNA form, the CDR3 reads TGTGCCAGCAGTTCGTGGGGGCAGAGCTCCTATAATTCACCCCTCCACTTT. Translating gives CASSSWGQSSYNSPLHF.

This clonotype was detected only a few times. The J gene is TRBJ1-5, the V gene TRBV6-1, with D tentatively TRBD1 (5 bases). V dropped 1 base and J dropped 5 bases, with 15 bases sitting between them. Germline V gene sequence: CDR1 MNHNS, CDR2 SASEGT. This CDR3 spans 16 amino acids. In nucleotides, the CDR3 is TGTGCCAGCAGTGAAGAGGCCGCGGGGGACCATCAGCCCCAGCATTTT. Translated, it gives CASSEEAAGDHQPQHF.